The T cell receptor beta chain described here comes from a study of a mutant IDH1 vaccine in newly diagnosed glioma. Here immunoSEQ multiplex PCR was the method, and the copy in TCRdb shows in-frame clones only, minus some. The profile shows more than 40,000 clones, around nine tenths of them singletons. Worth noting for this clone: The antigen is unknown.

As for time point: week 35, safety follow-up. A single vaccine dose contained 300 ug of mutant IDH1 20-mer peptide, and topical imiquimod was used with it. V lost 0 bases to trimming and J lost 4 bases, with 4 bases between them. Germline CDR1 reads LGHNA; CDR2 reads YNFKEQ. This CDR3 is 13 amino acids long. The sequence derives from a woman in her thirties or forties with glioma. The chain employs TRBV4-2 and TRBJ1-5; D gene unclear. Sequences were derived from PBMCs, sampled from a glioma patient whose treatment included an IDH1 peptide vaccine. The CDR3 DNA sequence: TGTGCCAGCAGCCAAGAGGTAAATCAGCCCCAGCATTTT. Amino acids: CASSQEVNQPQHF.